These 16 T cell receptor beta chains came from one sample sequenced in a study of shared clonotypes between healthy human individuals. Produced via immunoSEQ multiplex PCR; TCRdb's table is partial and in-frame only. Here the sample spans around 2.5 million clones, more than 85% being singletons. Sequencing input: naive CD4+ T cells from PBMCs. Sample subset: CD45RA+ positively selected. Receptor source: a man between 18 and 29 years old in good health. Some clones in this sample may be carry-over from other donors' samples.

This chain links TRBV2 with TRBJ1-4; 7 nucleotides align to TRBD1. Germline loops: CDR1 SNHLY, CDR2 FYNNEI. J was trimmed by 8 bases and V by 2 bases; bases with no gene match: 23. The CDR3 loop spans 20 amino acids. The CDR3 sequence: CASSERSGGSSDRLREKLFF. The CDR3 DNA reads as TGTGCCAGCAGTGAACGGTCAGGGGGGTCCTCGGATCGCCTTCGGGAAAAACTGTTTTTT. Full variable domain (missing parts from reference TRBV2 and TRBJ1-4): EPEVTQTPSHQVTQMGQEVILRCVPISNHLYFYWYRQILGQKVEFLVSFYNNEISEKSEIFDDQFSVERPDGSNFTLKIRSTKLEDSAMYFCASSERSGGSSDRLREKLFFGSGTQLSVL.

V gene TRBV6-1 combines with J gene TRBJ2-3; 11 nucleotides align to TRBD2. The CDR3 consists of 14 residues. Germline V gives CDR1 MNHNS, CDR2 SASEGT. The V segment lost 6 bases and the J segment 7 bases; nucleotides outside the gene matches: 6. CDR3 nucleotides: TGTGCCAGCAGGTCTAGCGGGAGGCGGCATACGCAGTATTTT. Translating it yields CASRSSGRRHTQYF.

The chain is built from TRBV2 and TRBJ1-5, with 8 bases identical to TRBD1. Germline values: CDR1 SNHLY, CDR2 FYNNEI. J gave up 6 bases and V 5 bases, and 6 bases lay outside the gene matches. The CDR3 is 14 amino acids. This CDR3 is CASSPLQGGQPQHF. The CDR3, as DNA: TGTGCCAGCAGTCCGCTACAGGGGGGTCAGCCCCAGCATTTT.

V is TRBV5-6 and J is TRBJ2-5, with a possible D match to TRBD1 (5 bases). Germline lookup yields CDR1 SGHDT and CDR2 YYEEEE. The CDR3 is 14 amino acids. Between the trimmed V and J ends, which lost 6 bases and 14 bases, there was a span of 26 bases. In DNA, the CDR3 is TGTGCCAGCACCTCTTCCCCGACAGACGGAGACCCATACTTC. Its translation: CASTSSPTDGDPYF.

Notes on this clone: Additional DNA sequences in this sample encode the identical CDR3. The CDR3 DNA follows: TGCGCCAGCAGCTTGGGCGACAGGGGGCCGGAGACCCAGTACTTC. This encodes CASSLGDRGPETQYF. V gene TRBV5-1 combines with J gene TRBJ2-5; TRBD1 matches at 10 bases. Per germline, CDR1 SGHRS and CDR2 YFSETQ. CDR3 length equals 15 residues. With 0 bases clipped from V and 5 bases from J, the junction kept 4 bases outside the gene matches.

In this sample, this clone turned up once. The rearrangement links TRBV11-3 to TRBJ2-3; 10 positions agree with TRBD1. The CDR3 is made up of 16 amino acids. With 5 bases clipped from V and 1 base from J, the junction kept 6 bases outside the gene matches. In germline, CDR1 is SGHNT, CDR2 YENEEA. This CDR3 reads CASSPGTGEGTDTQYF. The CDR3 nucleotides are TGTGCCAGCAGCCCTGGGACAGGGGAAGGCACAGATACGCAGTATTTT.

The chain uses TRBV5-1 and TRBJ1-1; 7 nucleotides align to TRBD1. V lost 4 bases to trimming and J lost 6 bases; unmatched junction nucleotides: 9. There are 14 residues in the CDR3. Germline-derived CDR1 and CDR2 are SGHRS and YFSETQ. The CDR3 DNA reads TGCGCCAGCAGCGTTAACCCGACAGGGTCTGAAGCTTTCTTT. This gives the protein CASSVNPTGSEAFF.

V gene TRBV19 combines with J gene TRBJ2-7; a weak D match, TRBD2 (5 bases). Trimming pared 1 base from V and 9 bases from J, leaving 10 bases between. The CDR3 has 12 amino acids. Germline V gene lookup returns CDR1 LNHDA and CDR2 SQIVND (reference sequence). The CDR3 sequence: CASSIGDSVQYF. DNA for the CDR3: TGTGCCAGTAGTATAGGTGATAGCGTGCAGTACTTC.

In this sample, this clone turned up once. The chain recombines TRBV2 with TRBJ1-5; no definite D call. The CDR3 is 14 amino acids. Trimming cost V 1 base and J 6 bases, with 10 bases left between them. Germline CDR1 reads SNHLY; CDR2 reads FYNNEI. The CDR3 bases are TGTGCCAGCAGTGAAGGGGCCCTGGGTCAGCCCCAGCATTTT. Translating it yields CASSEGALGQPQHF.

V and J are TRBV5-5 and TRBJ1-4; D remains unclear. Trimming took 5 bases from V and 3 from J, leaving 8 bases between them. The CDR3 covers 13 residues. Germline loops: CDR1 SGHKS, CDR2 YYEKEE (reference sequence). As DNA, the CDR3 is TGTGCCAGCAGTGCTGTGGCTAATGAAAAACTGTTTTTT. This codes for CASSAVANEKLFF.

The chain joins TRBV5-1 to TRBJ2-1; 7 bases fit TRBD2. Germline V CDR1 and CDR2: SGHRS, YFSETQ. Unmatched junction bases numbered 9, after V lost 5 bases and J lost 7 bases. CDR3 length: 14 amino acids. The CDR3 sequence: CASRVELARNEQFF. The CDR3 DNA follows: TGCGCCAGCAGAGTCGAACTAGCGCGTAATGAGCAGTTCTTC. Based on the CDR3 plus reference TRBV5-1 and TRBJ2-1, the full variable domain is KAGVTQTPRYLIKTRGQQVTLSCSPISGHRSVSWYQQTPGQGLQFLFEYFSETQRNKGNFPGRFSGRQFSNSRSEMNVSTLELGDSALYLCASRVELARNEQFFGPGTRLTVL.

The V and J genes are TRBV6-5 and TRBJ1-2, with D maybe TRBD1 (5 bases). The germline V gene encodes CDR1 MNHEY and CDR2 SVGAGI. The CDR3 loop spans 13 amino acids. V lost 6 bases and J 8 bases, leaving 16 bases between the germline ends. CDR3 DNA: TGTGCCAGCAGGCTCCGGGGCGCCGGGGGCTACACCTTC. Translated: CASRLRGAGGYTF.

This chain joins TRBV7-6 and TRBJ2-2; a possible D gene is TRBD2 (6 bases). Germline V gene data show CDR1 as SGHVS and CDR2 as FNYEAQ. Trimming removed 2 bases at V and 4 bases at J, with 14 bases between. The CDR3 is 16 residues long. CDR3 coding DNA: TGTGCCAGCAGCTTAAGGACGGGAGCGGCCACCGGGGAGCTGTTTTTT. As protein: CASSLRTGAATGELFF.

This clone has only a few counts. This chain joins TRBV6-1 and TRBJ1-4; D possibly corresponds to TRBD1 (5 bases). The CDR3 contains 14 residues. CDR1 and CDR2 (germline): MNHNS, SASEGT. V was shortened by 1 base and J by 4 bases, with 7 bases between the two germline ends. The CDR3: CASSEGRVNEKLFF. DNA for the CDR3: TGTGCCAGCAGTGAAGGCAGGGTTAATGAAAAACTGTTTTTT.

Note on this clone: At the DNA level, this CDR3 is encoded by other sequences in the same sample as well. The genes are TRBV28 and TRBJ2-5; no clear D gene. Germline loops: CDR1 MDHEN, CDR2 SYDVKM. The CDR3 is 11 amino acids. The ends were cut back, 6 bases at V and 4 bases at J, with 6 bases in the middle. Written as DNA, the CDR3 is TGTGCCAGCAGCGAGAGAGAGACCCAGTACTTC. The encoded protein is CASSERETQYF.

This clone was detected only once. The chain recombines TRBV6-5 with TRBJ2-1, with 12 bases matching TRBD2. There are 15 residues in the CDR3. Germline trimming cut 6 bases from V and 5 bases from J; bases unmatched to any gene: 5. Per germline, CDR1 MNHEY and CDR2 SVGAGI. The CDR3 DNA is TGTGCCAGCAGGGAATCTAGCGGGGGGGACAATGAGCAGTTCTTC. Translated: CASRESSGGDNEQFF.